The T cell receptor beta chain under discussion was sequenced for a study of human T cells and chemical hapten exposure. Study outcomes and limitations: After DPC sensitization, TCRs above 1 in 1000 frequency showed no change. Patch test score showed a positive correlation with PT1 expanded TCR counts.

Time point in this sample: patch test 1, 2 weeks after DPC sensitization. Treatment indicated: therapeutic diphenylcyclopropenone sensitization with weekly scalp DPC. Prior to each patch test being applied, blood was drawn. Before extraction, the whole blood was not fractionated, and total RNA was taken from it. This clonotype was seen repeatedly, ten times or more. Its antigen is not identified. TCRdb re-derived calls from the RACE reads in MiXCR, one entry per CDR3 protein. The repertoire consists of 380,000 or so distinct CDR3 sequences, with roughly 5% occurring once and the leading ten covering about 2.1%. The ends lost 8 bases at V and 4 bases at J; junction bases unmatched: 3. The CDR3 has 13 residues. Germline values: CDR1 MNHEY, CDR2 SMNVEV (reference sequence).

This sequence originates from a woman in her forties or fifties with alopecia areata. Some clones in this sample may be carry-over from other donors' samples. This sequence joins TRBV27 and TRBJ1-5; 9 bases line up with TRBD1. The specimen was whole blood, collected in connection with sensitization to the hapten diphenylcyclopropenone (DPC). CDR3 residues: CASGDRGNQPQHF. In DNA form, the CDR3 reads TGTGCCAGCGGTGACAGGGGGAATCAGCCCCAGCATTTT.